The sequence of this T cell receptor beta chain was determined in a study of T-cell memory formation after mild COVID-19. Findings of the study overall: Prior to infection, memory already included some responding clones, suggesting cross-reactive memory joined. Clones that contracted from day 15 to 85 were balanced CD4/CD8, while later expanders leaned CD4+. Second-wave clones with a day 37 peak had unconfirmed SARS-CoV-2 specificity.

With respect to this clonotype: Its specificity is unknown.

TCRdb re-derived calls from the 5' RACE reads in MiXCR, one entry per CDR3 protein. The data contain a few hundred thousand distinct CDR3 sequences, about a fifth of them seen just once; the ten biggest clones take up roughly 8.1%. The length of the CDR3 is 12 residues. From germline, CDR1 is SGHVS and CDR2 FQNEAQ. Trimming cost V 5 bases and J 10 bases, with 12 bases left between them. The chain links TRBV7-8 to TRBJ2-1, with D hard to call. The source is an adult woman who had mild COVID-19 (a few samples of this study predate the infection). Cell type and time point are not known. Sequenced material: PBMCs or a T cell subset sorted from them (not recorded which). In DNA, the CDR3 is TGTGCCAGCAGCCCCAATTTCCCCGAGCAGTTCTTC. It encodes CASSPNFPEQFF.